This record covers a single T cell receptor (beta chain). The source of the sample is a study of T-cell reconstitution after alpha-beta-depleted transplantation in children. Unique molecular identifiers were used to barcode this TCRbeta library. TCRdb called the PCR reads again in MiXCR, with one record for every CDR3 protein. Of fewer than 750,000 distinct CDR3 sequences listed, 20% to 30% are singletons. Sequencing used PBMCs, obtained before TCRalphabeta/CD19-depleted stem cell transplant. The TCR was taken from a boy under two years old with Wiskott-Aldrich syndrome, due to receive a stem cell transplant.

As DNA, the CDR3 is TGTGCCAGCAGCCAGGGGACAGGGGCCACCAATCAGCCCCAGCATTTT. Translating it yields CASSQGTGATNQPQHF. This sequence joins TRBV3-1 and TRBJ1-5, with 10 positions matching TRBD1. This CDR3 region has 16 residues. Germline CDR1 and CDR2: LGHDT and YNNKEL (reference sequence). V gave up 3 bases and J gave up 3 bases; unmatched junction bases: 5. The full variable domain, rest sourced from reference TRBV3-1 and TRBJ1-5, is DTAVSQTPKYLVTQMGNDKSIKCEQNLGHDTMYWYKQDSKKFLKIMFSYNNKELIINETVPNRFSPKSPDKAHLNLHINSLELGDSAVYFCASSQGTGATNQPQHFGDGTRLSIL.